This TCR beta chain emerged from a study of cytomegalovirus exposure and HLA in healthy donors. Looking at the study overall: About 85 million unique TCRs from HLA-typed donors were held in an early release of data.

The PCR ran on 60 Vbeta and 13 Jbeta primers. Only in-frame clones appear in the TCRdb table, and some are missing; sequencing was by immunoSEQ multiplex PCR. This table holds approximately 140,000 clones, 65% to 85% found once. Study-level results: Across donors, presence/absence analyses took sequencing depth to be roughly uniform. In terms of immune exposure information, only CMV serostatus was available.

With regard to this clone: The target antigen is unknown.

Germline CDR1 is SGHTA and CDR2 is FQGTGA. The CDR3 sequence is 13 residues long. The V end lost 4 bases, the J end lost 9 bases, and 13 bases lay between the germline ends. The chain couples TRBV7-3 to TRBJ2-1; TRBD2 might be the D (6 bases). Sequencing was performed on PBMCs. This clonotype was sampled from a woman in her thirties or forties in good health and CMV-seronegative. The CDR3: CASSSSGLPEQFF. In DNA form, the CDR3 reads TGTGCCAGCAGCTCCTCGGGACTCCCTGAGCAGTTCTTC.